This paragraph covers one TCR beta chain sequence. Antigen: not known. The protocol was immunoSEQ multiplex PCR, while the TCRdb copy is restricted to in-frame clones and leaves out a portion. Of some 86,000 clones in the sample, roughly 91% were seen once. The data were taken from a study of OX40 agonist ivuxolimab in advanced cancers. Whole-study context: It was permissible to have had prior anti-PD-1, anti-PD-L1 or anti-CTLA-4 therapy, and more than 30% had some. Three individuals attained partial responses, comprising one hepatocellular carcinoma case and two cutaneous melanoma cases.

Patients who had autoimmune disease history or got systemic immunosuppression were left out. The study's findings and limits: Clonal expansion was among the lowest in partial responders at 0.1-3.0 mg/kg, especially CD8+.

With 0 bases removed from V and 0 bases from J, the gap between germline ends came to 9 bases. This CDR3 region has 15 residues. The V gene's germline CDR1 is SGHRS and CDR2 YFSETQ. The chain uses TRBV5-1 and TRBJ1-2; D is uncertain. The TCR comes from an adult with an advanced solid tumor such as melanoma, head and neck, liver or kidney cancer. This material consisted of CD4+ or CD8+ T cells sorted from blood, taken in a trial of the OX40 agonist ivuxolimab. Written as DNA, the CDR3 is TGCGCCAGCAGCTTGGCGGAGGCAACTAACTATGGCTACACCTTC. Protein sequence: CASSLAEATNYGYTF.